The present T cell receptor beta chain was sequenced within a study of blood T cell repertoires in COVID-19. Study-wide context: Symptom resolution, clearance, or two negative PCRs marked donors in Cohort 3 as recovered.

Here immunoSEQ multiplex PCR was the method, and the copy in TCRdb shows in-frame clones only, minus some. The repertoire holds roughly 200,000 clones, with 80% to 90% as singletons. Trimming shortened V by 5 bases and J by 0 bases, and 23 bases separated the two germline ends. Looked up from germline, CDR1 is SEHNR and CDR2 is FQNEAQ (reference sequence). The CDR3 covers 18 residues. Cohorts were assigned according to the clinical history that participants reported. Specimen: PBMCs or T cells enriched from blood (not recorded which). The sequence derives from a woman in her forties or fifties in a cohort exposed to, infected with or recovered from COVID-19 (not recorded which). The V gene is TRBV7-9, the J gene TRBJ2-7; D perhaps matches TRBD2 (5 bases). Here the CDR3 DNA reads TGTGCCAGCAGCACTCCCCGCTCGGGAAGAGGCCGCTCCTACGAGCAGTACTTC. Its protein product is CASSTPRSGRGRSYEQYF.